A single sample is the source of the 5 T cell receptor beta chains below, sequenced in a study of post-analysis software for immune sequencing data. These receptors have no known antigen. Study observations and caveats: Roughly five TRBV segments, including TRBV5-6, TRBV5-1 and TRBV20-1, were more frequent in patients than controls.

Prepared TCR beta cDNA libraries contained unique molecular identifiers. TCRdb reprocessed the PCR reads with MiXCR, giving one entry per CDR3 protein. The sample holds hundreds of thousands of distinct CDR3 sequences, roughly 45% seen once. Material for sequencing was blood. The source of these receptors is a girl aged 10 to 17 with multiple sclerosis.

The J gene is TRBJ2-1, the V gene TRBV9, with 7 positions matching TRBD2. Germline CDR1 is SGDLS and CDR2 is YYNGEE. The V gene end was trimmed by 0 bases and the J gene end by 5 bases; junction bases not matched to a gene: 8. The CDR3 loop spans 16 amino acids. CDR3 region: CASSVGGTTSHNEQFF. The DNA for the CDR3 is TGTGCCAGCAGCGTAGGCGGGACTACTAGTCACAATGAGCAGTTCTTC.

A few counts support this clonotype. The chain links TRBV9 to TRBJ2-5; 7 bases align to TRBD2. Judging by the DNA end, TRBJ2-7 fits better; the J call may be wrong. The CDR3 runs 16 residues. Germline CDR1 SGDLS, CDR2 YYNGEE. CDR3 bases: TGTGCCAGCAGCGTAGTCGGGGGAGGGCCTTGGGACGAGCAGTACTTC. Translation: CASSVVGGGPWDEQYF.

The chain has TRBV3-1 and TRBJ2-5; a weak D match, TRBD2 (6 bases). This CDR3 has 14 residues. Per germline, CDR1 LGHDT and CDR2 YNNKEL (reference sequence). The germline V and J ends were trimmed by 1 base and 11 bases, with 17 bases remaining between them. For the CDR3, the DNA is TGTGCCAGCAGCCAAGGCCCAGGACGACGGGGGCAGTACTTC. Translation gives CASSQGPGRRGQYF.

This clonotype showed up just a few times. This chain links TRBV28 with TRBJ2-1, with 9 positions matching TRBD2. V shed 4 bases and J 6 bases; nucleotides not matched to a gene: 7. This CDR3 comprises 15 residues. Germline V CDR1 and CDR2: MDHEN, SYDVKM. The DNA for the CDR3 is TGTGCCAGCAGTTCTATAGCGGGAGACTCCAATGAGCAGTTCTTC. This gives the protein CASSSIAGDSNEQFF.

This clonotype was found many times. This chain uses TRBV7-6 with TRBJ2-5; D may be TRBD2 (6 bases). The germline V and J ends were trimmed by 6 bases and 5 bases, with 16 bases remaining between them. The CDR3 sequence is 14 residues long. Germline V lookup: CDR1 SGHVS, CDR2 FNYEAQ. The CDR3 region is CASSLFPGRETQYF. DNA for the CDR3: TGTGCCAGCAGTCTATTCCCGGGGAGGGAGACCCAGTACTTC.